These 30 T cell receptor beta chains share one sample of origin, sequenced in a study of CD4 T cells in relation to SARS-CoV-2 and coronaviruses. These TCRs' antigens remain unknown. Repertoires were generated with immunoSEQ multiplex PCR, while TCRdb's copy carries only in-frame clones and drops some. This table has approximately 43,000 clones, 84% appearing once. The specimen sequenced was naive CD4+ T cells from PBMCs, cultured in vitro. Specified subset: naive CD4+ T cells isolated by negative enrichment. The source of these receptors is an adult with COVID-19.

The chain joins TRBV6-5 to TRBJ2-7, with TRBD1 as a possible D gene (5 bases). In germline, CDR1 is MNHEY, CDR2 SVGAGI. V was pared by 8 bases and J by 0 bases, with 11 bases between. The CDR3 spans 13 residues. The CDR3 is CASGLTDSYEQYF. CDR3 nucleotide sequence: TGTGCCAGCGGATTGACAGACTCCTACGAGCAGTACTTC.

The genes are TRBV7-2 and TRBJ2-1; a weak D match, TRBD2 (5 bases). The CDR3 runs 14 residues. The germline gives CDR1 SGHTA, CDR2 FQGNSA. The V and J ends lost 8 bases and 9 bases respectively, with 20 bases between them. The CDR3 sequence is CASSRPKREGEQFF. The CDR3 DNA sequence: TGTGCCAGCTCTAGGCCAAAGCGAGAGGGTGAGCAGTTCTTC.

The V and J genes are TRBV4-3 and TRBJ2-3, with 7 bases fitting TRBD2. CDR3 length: 19 amino acids. CDR1 and CDR2 (germline): LGHNA, YSLEER. The V and J ends lost 0 bases and 4 bases, in that order; junction bases with no gene match: 16. The CDR3 coding sequence is TGCGCCAGCAGCCAAGATCCCGATCGTGTGCGGGAGTCCCCAGATACGCAGTATTTT. This encodes CASSQDPDRVRESPDTQYF.

This sequence joins TRBV7-3 and TRBJ2-1; a weak D match, TRBD2 (6 bases). V lost 5 bases to trimming and J lost 6 bases, with 14 bases between them. Germline CDR1 and CDR2: SGHTA and FQGTGA. The CDR3 contains 14 residues. CDR3 nucleotide sequence: TGTGCCAGCAGCGCCCGACTAGTTCCCAATGAGCAGTTCTTC. It codes for CASSARLVPNEQFF.

The V and J genes are TRBV30 and TRBJ2-6; D is unresolved. The germline V gene encodes CDR1 GTSNPN and CDR2 SVGIG (reference sequence). CDR3 length: 16 amino acids. V lost 3 bases to trimming and J lost 4 bases, with 16 bases between them. The CDR3 reads CAWRATLGSGANVLTF. The CDR3 region has the DNA TGTGCCTGGAGGGCTACCTTGGGGTCCGGGGCCAACGTCCTGACTTTC.

The chain couples TRBV27 to TRBJ1-1; D is undetermined. Looked up from germline, CDR1 is MNHEY and CDR2 is SMNVEV (reference sequence). The ends were cut back, 2 bases at V and 5 bases at J, with 6 bases in the middle. The CDR3 runs to 12 residues. CDR3 in DNA: TGTGCCAGCAGTTTACGGGGAACTGAAGCTTTCTTT. Translating gives CASSLRGTEAFF.

The J gene is TRBJ1-5, the V gene TRBV29-1; D not certain. Germline V lookup: CDR1 SQVTM, CDR2 ANQGSEA. V lost 4 bases to trimming and J lost 5 bases, with 12 bases between them. The CDR3 is 13 residues long. CDR3 bases: TGCAGCGTTGTCCTTTGGGGAGATCAGCCCCAGCATTTT. This translates into CSVVLWGDQPQHF. The variable domain in full, with the rest retrieved from reference TRBV29-1 and TRBJ1-5, is SAVISQKPSRDICQRGTSLTIQCQVDSQVTMMFWYRQQPGQSLTLIATANQGSEATYESGFVIDKFPISRPNLTFSTLTVSNMSPEDSSIYLCSVVLWGDQPQHFGDGTRLSIL.

The chain carries TRBV5-4 and TRBJ2-3; TRBD2 matches at 8 bases. CDR1 and CDR2 (germline): SGHNT, YYREEE (reference sequence). The CDR3 has 16 residues. Trimming cost V 3 bases and J 3 bases; bases outside gene matches: 9. CDR3 sequence: CASSSPREGRTDTQYF. CDR3 nucleotides: TGTGCCAGCAGCTCCCCCCGGGAGGGGCGGACAGATACGCAGTATTTT.

This clone was seen a single time. The V call is TRBV15, the J call TRBJ2-3, with TRBD2 as a possible D gene (6 bases). V lost 5 bases to trimming and J lost 2 bases, with 14 bases between them. This CDR3 contains 15 residues. Germline CDR1 and CDR2: LNHNV and YYDKDF (reference sequence). This CDR3 is CATSGRLVSTDTQYF. The CDR3 nucleotides are TGTGCCACCAGCGGAAGACTAGTATCCACAGATACGCAGTATTTT.

This clone was seen only once. This chain joins TRBV28 and TRBJ2-3, with D maybe TRBD2 (6 bases). CDR3 length equals 14 residues. The germline gives CDR1 MDHEN, CDR2 SYDVKM. V was trimmed by 6 bases and J by 0 bases, leaving 10 bases between them. The CDR3 DNA is TGTGCCAGCAGGTCCGGGACTAGCACAGATACGCAGTATTTT. Its translation is CASRSGTSTDTQYF.

The chain links TRBV6-2 or TRBV6-3 to TRBJ2-6; 8 bases agree with TRBD1. CDR3 length: 16 amino acids. Germline V CDR1 and CDR2: MNHEY, SVGEGT. Unmatched junction bases numbered 0, after V lost 2 bases and J lost 0 bases. CDR3 sequence: CASSYDRGSGANVLTF. The CDR3 nucleotides are TGTGCCAGCAGTTACGACAGGGGCTCTGGGGCCAACGTCCTGACTTTC.

The V and J genes are TRBV19 and TRBJ2-7; D is undetermined. Trimming cost V 3 bases and J 2 bases, with 11 bases left between them. This CDR3 spans 14 amino acids. The germline V gene encodes CDR1 LNHDA and CDR2 SQIVND (reference sequence). The CDR3 DNA reads TGTGCCAGTAGTATGGGCCAGCCACCCTACGAGCAGTACTTC. This sequence encodes CASSMGQPPYEQYF.

The chain links TRBV19 to TRBJ2-3; D ambiguous. The V and J ends lost 6 bases and 0 bases respectively, with 1 base between them. Germline CDR1 and CDR2: LNHDA and SQIVND (reference sequence). CDR3 length: 11 residues. Here the CDR3 reads CASRSTDTQYF. Written as DNA, the CDR3 is TGTGCCAGTAGAAGCACAGATACGCAGTATTTT.

The V and J genes are TRBV6-6 and TRBJ1-1, with 7 nucleotides matching TRBD1. This CDR3 is built from 15 residues. The ends lost 4 bases at V and 1 base at J; junction bases unmatched: 6. In germline, CDR1 is MNHNY, CDR2 SVGAGI (reference sequence). CDR3 in amino acids: CASSSPGQQNTEAFF. CDR3 bases: TGTGCCAGCAGTTCACCGGGACAGCAGAACACTGAAGCTTTCTTT.

The chain uses TRBV28 and TRBJ2-7, with TRBD1 identical over 7 bases. The ends lost 5 bases at V and 3 bases at J; junction bases unmatched: 4. CDR1 and CDR2 (germline): MDHEN, SYDVKM. There are 13 residues in the CDR3. The CDR3 nucleotides read TGTGCCAGCAGTCCAGGACAGGACTACGAGCAGTACTTC. Amino acids: CASSPGQDYEQYF. The full variable domain, in which reference TRBV28 and TRBJ2-7 provide the parts outside the CDR3, is DVKVTQSSRYLVKRTGEKVFLECVQDMDHENMFWYRQDPGLGLRLIYFSYDVKMKEKGDIPEGYSVSREKKERFSLILESASTNQTSMYLCASSPGQDYEQYFGPGTRLTVT.

This rearrangement joins TRBV4-1 to TRBJ2-7; D is uncertain. The V end was cut by 2 bases, the J end by 5 bases, with 13 bases between. The germline CDR1 and CDR2 sequences are MGHRA and YSYEKL. CDR3 size: 14 residues. The CDR3: CASSQFRAEDEQYF. CDR3 DNA sequence: TGCGCCAGCAGCCAATTCCGGGCCGAGGACGAGCAGTACTTC.

The chain carries TRBV7-9 and TRBJ2-1; D possibly corresponds to TRBD2 (6 bases). From germline, CDR1 is SEHNR and CDR2 FQNEAQ (reference sequence). This CDR3 is built from 15 residues. V lost 6 bases and J lost 0, with 12 bases in between. The CDR3 DNA reads TGTGCCAGCAGACGACTCGGGGGCTCCTACAATGAGCAGTTCTTC. Protein product: CASRRLGGSYNEQFF. Based on the CDR3 plus reference TRBV7-9 and TRBJ2-1, the full variable domain is DTGVSQNPRHKITKRGQNVTFRCDPISEHNRLYWYRQTLGQGPEFLTYFQNEAQLEKSRLLSDRFSAERPKGSFSTLEIQRTEQGDSAMYLCASRRLGGSYNEQFFGPGTRLTVL.

J is TRBJ1-5 and V is TRBV5-5, with D perhaps matching TRBD1 (5 bases). Trimming removed 3 bases at V and 9 bases at J, with 13 bases between. CDR1 is SGHKS and CDR2 is YYEKEE in the germline V gene (reference sequence). CDR3 length: 13 amino acids. The CDR3 bases are TGTGCCAGCAGCTACGGGACCGATACGCCCCAGCATTTT. Its translation: CASSYGTDTPQHF.

The chain links TRBV5-4 to TRBJ1-4, with D unclear. Germline V gene lookup returns CDR1 SGHNT and CDR2 YYREEE (reference sequence). V lost 2 bases, J lost 0 bases, and 5 bases lay in between. The CDR3 runs 14 residues. CDR3 region: CASSFEPTNEKLFF. CDR3 bases: TGTGCCAGCAGCTTCGAGCCAACTAATGAAAAACTGTTTTTT. Using reference TRBV5-4 and TRBJ1-4 for the parts outside the CDR3, the full variable domain is ETGVTQSPTHLIKTRGQQVTLRCSSQSGHNTVSWYQQALGQGPQFIFQYYREEENGRGNFPPRFSGLQFPNYSSELNVNALELDDSALYLCASSFEPTNEKLFFGSGTQLSVL.

The chain combines TRBV28 with TRBJ2-1; D possibly corresponds to TRBD2 (5 bases). The CDR3 is made up of 14 amino acids. CDR1 is MDHEN and CDR2 is SYDVKM in the germline V gene. V gave up 3 bases and J gave up 9 bases, with 15 bases separating them. CDR3: CASSFAGGSGEQFF. Written as DNA, the CDR3 is TGTGCCAGCAGTTTCGCGGGCGGGTCAGGTGAGCAGTTCTTC. The whole variable domain, remainder taken from reference TRBV28 and TRBJ2-1, is DVKVTQSSRYLVKRTGEKVFLECVQDMDHENMFWYRQDPGLGLRLIYFSYDVKMKEKGDIPEGYSVSREKKERFSLILESASTNQTSMYLCASSFAGGSGEQFFGPGTRLTVL.

The chain employs TRBV9 and TRBJ2-3, with D perhaps given as TRBD1 or TRBD2 (5 bases each). This CDR3 region has 15 residues. Germline values: CDR1 SGDLS, CDR2 YYNGEE. Trimming left V 2 bases short and J 6 bases short, with 16 bases between. CDR3 region: CASSVGPERWDTQYF. The CDR3 nucleotides read TGTGCCAGCAGCGTGGGACCGGAGAGATGGGATACGCAGTATTTT. The full variable domain, its missing parts supplied by reference TRBV9 and TRBJ2-3, is DSGVTQTPKHLITATGQRVTLRCSPRSGDLSVYWYQQSLDQGLQFLIQYYNGEERAKGNILERFSAQQFPDLHSELNLSSLELGDSALYFCASSVGPERWDTQYFGPGTRLTVL.

The chain has TRBV18 and TRBJ2-1, with D possibly matching TRBD2 (6 bases). Trimming stripped 3 bases from V and 0 bases from J, with 15 bases between. The CDR3 has 17 amino acids. CDR1 is KGHSH and CDR2 is LQKENI in the germline V gene. In DNA, the CDR3 is TGTGCCAGCTCACCCGCGGGATACGGGAGCTCCTACAATGAGCAGTTCTTC. Protein sequence: CASSPAGYGSSYNEQFF. Supplemented by reference TRBV18 and TRBJ2-1, the full variable domain reads NAGVMQNPRHLVRRRGQEARLRCSPMKGHSHVYWYRQLPEEGLKFMVYLQKENIIDESGMPKERFSAEFPKEGPSILRIQQVVRGDSAAYFCASSPAGYGSSYNEQFFGPGTRLTVL.

This clone was detected only a few times. The chain recombines TRBV21-1 with TRBJ2-1; the table's D call, TRBD2, has no DNA check behind it. TRBV21-1 is a pseudogene locus. The CDR3 length is 17 residues. The CDR3, as DNA: TGTGCCAAAAAACTAGCGGGAGCTGGTATTTCCTACAATGAGCAGTTCTTC. Translated: CAKKLAGAGISYNEQFF.

This chain uses TRBV19 with TRBJ1-5; 12 bases line up with TRBD1. J gave up 5 bases and V 7 bases, and 12 bases lay outside the gene matches. Germline V gene lookup returns CDR1 LNHDA and CDR2 SQIVND (reference sequence). The CDR3 is 17 amino acids. This CDR3 reads CASNPRDRGRMDQPQHF. DNA of the CDR3: TGTGCCAGTAATCCTAGGGACAGGGGGCGAATGGATCAGCCCCAGCATTTT.

The V gene is TRBV6-6, the J gene TRBJ1-2; 8 bases are a match to TRBD1. The CDR3 has 15 amino acids. V trimming: 1 base; J trimming: 0 bases; junction bases outside the gene matches: 1. The germline gives CDR1 MNHNY, CDR2 SVGAGI (reference sequence). CDR3 region: CASSYLQGANYGYTF. In nucleotides, the CDR3 is TGTGCCAGCAGTTACTTACAGGGGGCTAACTATGGCTACACCTTC.

The chain joins TRBV2 to TRBJ2-2; maybe TRBD1 (5 bases). This CDR3 is 18 amino acids long. In germline, CDR1 is SNHLY, CDR2 FYNNEI. V shed 4 bases and J shed 1 base, with 19 bases lying between them. CDR3 residues: CASSVVGWQGENTGELFF. DNA of the CDR3: TGTGCCAGCAGTGTGGTGGGATGGCAAGGGGAGAACACCGGGGAGCTGTTTTTT.

The chain carries TRBV19 and TRBJ2-1, with TRBD2 matching 9 bases. V shed 9 bases and J 9 bases; nucleotides not matched to a gene: 15. The CDR3 covers 15 residues. Germline CDR1 reads LNHDA; CDR2 reads SQIVND (reference sequence). Here the CDR3 reads CASNLSGRDFSEQFF. DNA for the CDR3: TGTGCCAGCAACCTTAGCGGGAGAGATTTCAGTGAGCAGTTCTTC.

The V and J genes are TRBV6-2 or TRBV6-3 and TRBJ2-3; TRBD2 aligns across 8 bases. Germline CDR1 reads MNHEY; CDR2 reads SVGEGT. The ends lost 3 bases at V and 3 bases at J; junction bases unmatched: 11. This CDR3 spans 17 amino acids. The CDR3 DNA follows: TGTGCCAGCAGTTATTACTTGGCGGGAGGTGTTACAGATACGCAGTATTTT. It codes for CASSYYLAGGVTDTQYF.

The rearrangement joins TRBV24-1 to TRBJ2-7; TRBD1 aligns across 9 bases. J lost 5 bases, V lost 4 bases, and 5 bases had no gene match. The CDR3 length is 14 residues. CDR1 and CDR2 from the germline V gene are KGHDR and SFDVKD. As DNA, the CDR3 is TGTGCCACCAGTGACCCTACAGGGGGCAACGAGCAGTACTTC. It is translated as CATSDPTGGNEQYF.

The rearrangement uses TRBV5-1 and TRBJ2-7; TRBD1 might be the D (6 bases). CDR3 length: 11 residues. Trimming stripped 3 bases from V and 8 bases from J, with 9 bases between. Germline V CDR1 and CDR2: SGHRS, YFSETQ. The DNA for the CDR3 is TGCGCCAGCAGCTCAGGGGACAAGCAGTACTTC. Amino acid sequence: CASSSGDKQYF.